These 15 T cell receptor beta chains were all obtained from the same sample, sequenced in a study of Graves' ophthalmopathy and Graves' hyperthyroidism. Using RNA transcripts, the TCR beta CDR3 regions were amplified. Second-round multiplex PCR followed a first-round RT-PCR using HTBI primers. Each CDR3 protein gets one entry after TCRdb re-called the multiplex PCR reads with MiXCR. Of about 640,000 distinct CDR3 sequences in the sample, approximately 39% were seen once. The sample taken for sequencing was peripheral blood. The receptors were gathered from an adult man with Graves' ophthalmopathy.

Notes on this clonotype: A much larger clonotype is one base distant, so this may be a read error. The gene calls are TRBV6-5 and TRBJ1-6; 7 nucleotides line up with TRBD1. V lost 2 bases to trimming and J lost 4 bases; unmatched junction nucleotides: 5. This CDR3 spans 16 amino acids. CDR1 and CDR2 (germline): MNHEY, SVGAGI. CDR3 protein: CASSYTPGQYNSPLHF. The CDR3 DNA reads TGTGCCAGCAGTTACACTCCGGGACAGTATAATTCACCCCTCCACTTT.

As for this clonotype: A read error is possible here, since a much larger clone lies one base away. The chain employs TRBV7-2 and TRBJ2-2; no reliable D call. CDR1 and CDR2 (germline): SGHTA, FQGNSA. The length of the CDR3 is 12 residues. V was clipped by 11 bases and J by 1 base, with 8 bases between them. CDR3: CAVEMNTGELFF. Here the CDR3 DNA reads TGTGCCGTCGAGATGAACACCGGGGAGCTGTTTTTT. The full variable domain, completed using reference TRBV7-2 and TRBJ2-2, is GAGVSQSPSNKVTEKGKDVELRCDPISGHTALYWYRQSLGQGLEFLIYFQGNSAPDKSGLPSDRFSAERTGGSVSTLTIQRTQQEDSAVYLCAVEMNTGELFFGEGSRLTVL.

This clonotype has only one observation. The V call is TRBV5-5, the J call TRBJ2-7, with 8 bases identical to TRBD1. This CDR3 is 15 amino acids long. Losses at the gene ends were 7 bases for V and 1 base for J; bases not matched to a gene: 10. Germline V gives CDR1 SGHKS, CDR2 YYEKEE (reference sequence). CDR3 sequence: CASGQTGAGSYEQYF. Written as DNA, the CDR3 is TGTGCCAGCGGCCAGACAGGGGCCGGATCCTACGAGCAGTACTTC.

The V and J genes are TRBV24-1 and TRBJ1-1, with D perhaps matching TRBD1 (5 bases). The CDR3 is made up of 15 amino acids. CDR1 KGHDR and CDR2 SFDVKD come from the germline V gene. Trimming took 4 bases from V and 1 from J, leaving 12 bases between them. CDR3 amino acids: CATSDFWGGNTEAFF. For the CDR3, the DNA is TGTGCCACCAGTGACTTTTGGGGGGGGAACACTGAAGCTTTCTTT.

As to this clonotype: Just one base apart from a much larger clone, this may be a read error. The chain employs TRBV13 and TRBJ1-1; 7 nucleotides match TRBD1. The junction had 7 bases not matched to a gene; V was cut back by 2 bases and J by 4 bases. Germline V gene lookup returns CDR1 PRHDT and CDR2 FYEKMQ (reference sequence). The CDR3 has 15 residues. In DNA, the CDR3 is TGTGCCAGCAGCTTATTTAGGGGGCCGGGCACTGAAGCTTTCTTT. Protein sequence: CASSLFRGPGTEAFF.

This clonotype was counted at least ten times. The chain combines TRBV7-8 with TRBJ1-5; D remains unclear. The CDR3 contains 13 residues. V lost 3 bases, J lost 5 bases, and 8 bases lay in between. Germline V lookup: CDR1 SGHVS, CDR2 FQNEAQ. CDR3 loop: CASSFVNDQPQHF. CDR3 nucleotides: TGTGCCAGCAGCTTCGTGAACGATCAGCCCCAGCATTTT. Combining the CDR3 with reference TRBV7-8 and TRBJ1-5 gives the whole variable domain GAGVSQSPRYKVAKRGQDVALRCDPISGHVSLFWYQQALGQGPEFLTYFQNEAQLDKSGLPSDRFFAERPEGSVSTLKIQRTQQEDSAVYLCASSFVNDQPQHFGDGTRLSIL.

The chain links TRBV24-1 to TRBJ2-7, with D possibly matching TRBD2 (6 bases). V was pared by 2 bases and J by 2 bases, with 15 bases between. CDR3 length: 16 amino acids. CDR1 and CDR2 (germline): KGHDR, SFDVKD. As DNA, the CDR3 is TGTGCCACCAGTGATTCGAGGATGGGGGGTACCTACGAGCAGTACTTC. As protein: CATSDSRMGGTYEQYF.

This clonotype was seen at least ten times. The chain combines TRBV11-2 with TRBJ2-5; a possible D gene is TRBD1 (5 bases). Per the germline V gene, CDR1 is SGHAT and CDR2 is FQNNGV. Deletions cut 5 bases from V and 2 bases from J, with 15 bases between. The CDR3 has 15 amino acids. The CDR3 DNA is TGTGCCAGCAGCCGCCGATCTGGGGCGCAAGAGACCCAGTACTTC. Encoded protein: CASSRRSGAQETQYF.

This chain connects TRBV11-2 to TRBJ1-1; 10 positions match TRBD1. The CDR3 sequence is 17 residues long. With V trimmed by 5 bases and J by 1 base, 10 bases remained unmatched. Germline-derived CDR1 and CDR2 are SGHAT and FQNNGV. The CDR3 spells CASSAGQGRGENTEAFF. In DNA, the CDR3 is TGTGCCAGCAGCGCGGGACAGGGGAGGGGAGAGAACACTGAAGCTTTCTTT.

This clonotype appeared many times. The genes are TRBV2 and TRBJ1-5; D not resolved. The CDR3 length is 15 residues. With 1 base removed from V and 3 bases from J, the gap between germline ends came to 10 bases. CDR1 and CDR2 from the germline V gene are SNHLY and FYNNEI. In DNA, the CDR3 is TGTGCCAGCAGTGAAGAGGGTATGTTCAATCAGCCCCAGCATTTT. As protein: CASSEEGMFNQPQHF. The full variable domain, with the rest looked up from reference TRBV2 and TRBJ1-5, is EPEVTQTPSHQVTQMGQEVILRCVPISNHLYFYWYRQILGQKVEFLVSFYNNEISEKSEIFDDQFSVERPDGSNFTLKIRSTKLEDSAMYFCASSEEGMFNQPQHFGDGTRLSIL.

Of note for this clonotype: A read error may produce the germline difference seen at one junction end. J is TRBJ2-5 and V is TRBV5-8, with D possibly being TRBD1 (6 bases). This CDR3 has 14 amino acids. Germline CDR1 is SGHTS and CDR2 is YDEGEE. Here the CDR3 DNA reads TGTGCCGGCAGCTTGGCACAGGGACAAGAGACCCAGTACTTC. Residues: CAGSLAQGQETQYF.

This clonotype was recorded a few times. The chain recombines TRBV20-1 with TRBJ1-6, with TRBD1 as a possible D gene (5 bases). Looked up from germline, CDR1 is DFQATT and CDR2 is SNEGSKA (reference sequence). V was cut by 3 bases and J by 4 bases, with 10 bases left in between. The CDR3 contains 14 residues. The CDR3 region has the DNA TGCAGTGCTAGGGCAGGGAGTTATAATTCACCCCTCCACTTT. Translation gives CSARAGSYNSPLHF.

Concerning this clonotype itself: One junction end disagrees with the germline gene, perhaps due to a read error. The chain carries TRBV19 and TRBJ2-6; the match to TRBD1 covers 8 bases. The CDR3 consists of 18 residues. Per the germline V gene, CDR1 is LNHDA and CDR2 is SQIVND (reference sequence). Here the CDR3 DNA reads TGTGCCAGTAGTTTACCGGGACAGGTCGTCTCTGGGACCAACGTCCTGACTTTC. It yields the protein CASSLPGQVVSGTNVLTF.

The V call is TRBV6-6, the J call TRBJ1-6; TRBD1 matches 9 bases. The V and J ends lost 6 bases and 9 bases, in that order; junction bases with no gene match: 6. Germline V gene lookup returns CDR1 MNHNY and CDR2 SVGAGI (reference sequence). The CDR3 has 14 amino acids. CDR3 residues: CASRLQGASSPLHF. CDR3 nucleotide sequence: TGTGCCAGCAGACTACAGGGGGCAAGTTCACCCCTCCACTTT.

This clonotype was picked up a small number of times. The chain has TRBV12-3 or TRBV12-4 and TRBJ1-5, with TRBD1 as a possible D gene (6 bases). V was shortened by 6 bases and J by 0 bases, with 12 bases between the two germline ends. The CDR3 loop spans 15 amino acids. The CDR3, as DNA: TGTGCCAGCAGACGAAGGGGGGGTAGCAATCAGCCCCAGCATTTT. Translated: CASRRRGGSNQPQHF.